This T cell receptor beta chain was documented in a study of graft-versus-host responses after intestinal transplantation. In the study overall: Among the recipients, transplants were multivisceral, liver-intestinal, or isolated intestinal. Every recipient had anti-thymocyte globulin induction and around 3 years of tacrolimus plus steroids. General study points: Clonal ratios of graft-versus-host to host-versus-graft in allografts were high for patients exhibiting graft-donor T cell macrochimerism.

Plates contained about 200,000 CFSE-labeled responder cells and about 200,000 irradiated, violet-dye-labeled stimulator cells. Responder cells that were proliferating and CFSE-low, both CD3+CD4+ and CD3+CD8+, were sorted after the reaction. Here immunoSEQ multiplex PCR was the method, and the copy in TCRdb shows in-frame clones only, minus some. The sample yields around 20,000 clones, roughly 30% seen once. The CDR3 has 16 residues. Germline V gene data show CDR1 as MNHGY and CDR2 as SVAAGI. Between the trimmed V and J ends, which lost 5 bases and 2 bases, there was a span of 16 bases. The TCR was taken from a human patient who received an intestinal transplant. The rearrangement uses TRBV6-9 and TRBJ2-1; possibly TRBD2 for D (6 bases). The input for sequencing was alloreactive CD8+ T cells from a mixed lymphocyte reaction culture, taken before intestinal transplant. Subset described: CFSE-low proliferating T cells sorted from approximately 6-day pre-transplant mixed lymphocyte reaction (GvH or HvG direction). The CDR3 region is CASSQGLSVPYNEQFF. CDR3 bases: TGTGCCAGCAGTCAAGGACTATCCGTCCCCTACAATGAGCAGTTCTTC.